A single sample is the source of the 9 T cell receptor beta chains below, sequenced in a study of blood T cell repertoires in COVID-19. Sequencing was performed with immunoSEQ multiplex PCR; in TCRdb, only in-frame clones are kept and a portion is missing. The sample holds some 85,000 clones, 80% seen once. The sample taken for sequencing was peripheral blood. Receptors originate from a woman older than 75 with acute or convalescent COVID-19.

The chain couples TRBV7-9 to TRBJ2-7, with TRBD2 matching 10 bases. With V trimmed by 1 base and J by 1 base, 4 bases remained unmatched. Germline CDR1 SEHNR, CDR2 FQNEAQ (reference sequence). The CDR3 is 16 residues long. The CDR3 sequence is CASSLVAGGGSYEQYF. CDR3 DNA: TGTGCCAGCAGCTTAGTAGCGGGAGGAGGATCCTACGAGCAGTACTTC.

The rearrangement links TRBV10-3 to TRBJ2-3; no clear D gene. The germline gives CDR1 ENHRY, CDR2 SYGVKD. Trimming pared 6 bases from V and 7 bases from J, leaving 14 bases between. The CDR3 consists of 13 residues. This CDR3 reads CAIRGASENTQYF. CDR3 bases: TGTGCCATCAGGGGTGCGAGCGAGAATACGCAGTATTTT.

With regard to this clone: At one boundary the junction diverges from the germline segment, which might be a read error. J is TRBJ1-2 and V is TRBV6-6; D uncertain. Germline V gene lookup returns CDR1 MNHNY and CDR2 SVGAGI (reference sequence). The CDR3 has 13 amino acids. CDR3 sequence (DNA): TGTGCCAGCAGTGCCCGGGGTATCTATCGCTACACCTTC. It is translated as CASSARGIYRYTF.

The gene calls are TRBV7-2 and TRBJ1-3, with TRBD1 matching over 8 bases. Unmatched junction bases numbered 7, after V lost 2 bases and J lost 4 bases. Germline values: CDR1 SGHTA, CDR2 FQGNSA. The CDR3 sequence is 16 residues long. The chain's CDR3 is CASSLMDRVAGNTIYF. The CDR3 region has the DNA TGTGCCAGCAGCTTAATGGACAGGGTGGCCGGAAACACCATATATTTT.

CDR3 in DNA: TGTGCCAGCAGCCAAGGACTACAGGGCTCAACCTCACAGCAGTACTTC. Amino acids: CASSQGLQGSTSQQYF. The gene calls are TRBV3-1 (or the pseudogene TRBV3-2) and TRBJ2-7, with D possibly TRBD1 on 6 matching bases. This CDR3 is 16 amino acids long. Germline V lookup: CDR1 LGHDT, CDR2 YNNKEL (reference sequence). Trimming left V 1 base short and J 8 bases short, with 21 bases between.

The J gene is TRBJ1-1, the V gene TRBV7-9, with 7 positions matching TRBD1. The CDR3 is made up of 15 amino acids. CDR1 and CDR2 from the germline V gene are SEHNR and FQNEAQ (reference sequence). V lost 5 bases, J lost 6 bases, and 12 bases stayed unmatched. CDR3 sequence reads: CASSPRQGKVAEAFF. Written as DNA, the CDR3 is TGTGCCAGCAGCCCTAGACAGGGCAAAGTAGCTGAAGCTTTCTTT.

CDR3 sequence reads: CASSLGQLSYEQYF. CDR3 DNA sequence: TGTGCCAGCAGCCTTGGACAGCTCTCCTACGAGCAGTACTTC. This chain joins TRBV7-2 and TRBJ2-7; perhaps TRBD1 as D (6 bases). CDR3 length: 14 amino acids. Deletions cut 5 bases from V and 0 bases from J, with 11 bases between. Germline V gives CDR1 SGHTA, CDR2 FQGNSA.

The gene calls are TRBV6-5 and TRBJ2-5; the D gene is possibly TRBD2 (6 bases). V lost 8 bases, J lost 2 bases, and 12 bases lay in between. The CDR3 loop spans 13 amino acids. Germline CDR1 MNHEY, CDR2 SVGAGI. CDR3 nucleotides: TGTGCCAGCGCGTATCGGGGGCAAGAGACCCAGTACTTC. Amino acid sequence: CASAYRGQETQYF.

The V call is TRBV5-1, the J call TRBJ2-7; the match to TRBD2 covers 9 bases. Germline V gene sequence: CDR1 SGHRS, CDR2 YFSETQ. The V segment lost 0 bases and the J segment 5 bases; nucleotides outside the gene matches: 3. The CDR3 is 14 residues long. DNA of the CDR3: TGCGCCAGCAGCTTGGTAGGCGGGGGGGACGAGCAGTACTTC. Translation gives CASSLVGGGDEQYF.